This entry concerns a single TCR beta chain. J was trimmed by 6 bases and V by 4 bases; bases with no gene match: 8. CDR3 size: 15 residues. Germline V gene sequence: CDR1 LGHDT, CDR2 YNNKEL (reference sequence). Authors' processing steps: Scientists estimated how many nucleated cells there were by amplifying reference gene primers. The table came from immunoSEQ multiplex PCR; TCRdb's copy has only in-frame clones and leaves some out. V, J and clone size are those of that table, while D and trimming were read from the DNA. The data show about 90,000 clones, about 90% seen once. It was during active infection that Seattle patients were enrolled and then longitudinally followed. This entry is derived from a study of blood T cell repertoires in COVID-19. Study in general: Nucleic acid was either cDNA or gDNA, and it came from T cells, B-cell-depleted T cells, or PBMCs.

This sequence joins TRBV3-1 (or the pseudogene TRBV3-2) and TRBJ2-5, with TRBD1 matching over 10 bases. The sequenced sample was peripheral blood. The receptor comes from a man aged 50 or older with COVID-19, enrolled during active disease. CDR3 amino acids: CASSRDRGLRQTQYF. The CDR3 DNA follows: TGTGCCAGCAGCCGGGACAGGGGTCTGCGGCAGACCCAGTACTTC.